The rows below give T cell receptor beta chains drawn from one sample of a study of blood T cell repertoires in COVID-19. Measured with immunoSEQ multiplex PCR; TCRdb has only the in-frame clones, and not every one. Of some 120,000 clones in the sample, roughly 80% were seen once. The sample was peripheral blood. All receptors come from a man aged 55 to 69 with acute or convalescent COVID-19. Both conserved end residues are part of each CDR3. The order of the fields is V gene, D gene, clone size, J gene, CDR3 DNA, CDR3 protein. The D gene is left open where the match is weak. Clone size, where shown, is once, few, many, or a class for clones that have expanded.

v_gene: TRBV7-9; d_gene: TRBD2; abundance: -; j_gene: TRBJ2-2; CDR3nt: TGTGCCAGCAGCTTCCTAGCGGTGAACACCGGGGAGCTGTTTTTT; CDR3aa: CASSFLAVNTGELFF
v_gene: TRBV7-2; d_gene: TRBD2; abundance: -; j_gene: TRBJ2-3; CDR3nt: TGTGCCAGCAGCAGCAGTCGGGGGGGAGGCGCAGATACGCAGTATTTT; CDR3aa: CASSSSRGGGADTQYF
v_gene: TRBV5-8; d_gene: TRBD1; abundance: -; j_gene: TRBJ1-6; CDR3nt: TGTGCCAGCAGCCCGGACAGGGTGAACCCCCTCCACTTT; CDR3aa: CASSPDRVNPLHF
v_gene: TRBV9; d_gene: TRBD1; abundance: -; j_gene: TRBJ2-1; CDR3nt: TGTGCCAGCAGCTACGGACAGGGGCCCTACAATGAGCAGTTCTTC; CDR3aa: CASSYGQGPYNEQFF
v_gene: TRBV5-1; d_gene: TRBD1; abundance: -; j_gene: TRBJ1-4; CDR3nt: TGCGCCAGCGGTTACAGGGGAGGAGACGAAAAACTGTTTTTT; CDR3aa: CASGYRGGDEKLFF
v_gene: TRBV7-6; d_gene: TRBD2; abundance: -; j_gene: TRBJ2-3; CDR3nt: TGTGCCAGCAGCCAGTCCTTAACTAGCGGGGAGATCACAGATACGCAGTATTTT; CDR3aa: CASSQSLTSGEITDTQYF
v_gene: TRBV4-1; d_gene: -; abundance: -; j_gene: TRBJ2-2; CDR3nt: TGCGCCAGCAGCCAAGAAGTTACTAGGGTGGGAACCGGGGAGCTGTTTTTT; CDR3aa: CASSQEVTRVGTGELFF
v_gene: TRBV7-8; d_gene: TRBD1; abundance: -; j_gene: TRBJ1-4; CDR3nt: TGTGCCAGCAGCACCAACAGGGGGTTAAATGAAAAACTGTTTTTT; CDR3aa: CASSTNRGLNEKLFF
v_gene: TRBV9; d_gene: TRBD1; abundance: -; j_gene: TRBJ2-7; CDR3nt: TGTGCCAGCAGTTGGGGGACAGGGGGCCGGATCTACGAGCAGTACTTC; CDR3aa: CASSWGTGGRIYEQYF
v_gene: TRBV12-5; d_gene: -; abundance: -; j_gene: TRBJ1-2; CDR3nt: TGTGCTAGTGGTTCGGGGAGCGGGGCGGGTGGCTACACCTTC; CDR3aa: CASGSGSGAGGYTF
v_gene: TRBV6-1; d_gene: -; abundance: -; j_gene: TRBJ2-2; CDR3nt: TGTGCCAGCAGTGAGCGGTCGGCCGCCGGGGAGCTGTTTTTT; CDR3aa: CASSERSAAGELFF
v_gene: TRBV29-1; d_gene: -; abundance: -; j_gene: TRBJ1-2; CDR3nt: TGCAGCGTTGAAGTCCTAAGTAGTGGCTACACCTTC; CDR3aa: CSVEVLSSGYTF
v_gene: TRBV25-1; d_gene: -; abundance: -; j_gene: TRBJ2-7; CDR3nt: TGTGCCAGCAGTAATAGCAGGGGTGAGTTCAGGCAGTACTTC; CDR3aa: CASSNSRGEFRQYF
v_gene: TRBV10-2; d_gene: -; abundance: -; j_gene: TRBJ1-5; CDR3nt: TGCGCCAGCAGTACAGGGAACAATCAGCCCCAGCATTTT; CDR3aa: CASSTGNNQPQHF
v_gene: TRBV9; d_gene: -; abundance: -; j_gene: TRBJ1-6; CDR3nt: TGTGCCAGCAGCGCGACAGTTGGGGATTCACCCCTCCACTTT; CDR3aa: CASSATVGDSPLHF
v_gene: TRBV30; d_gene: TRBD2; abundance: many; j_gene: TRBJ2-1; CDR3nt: TGTGCCTGGAGCCGGGCGCTAGCGGTCAACAATGAGCAGTTCTTC; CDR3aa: CAWSRALAVNNEQFF
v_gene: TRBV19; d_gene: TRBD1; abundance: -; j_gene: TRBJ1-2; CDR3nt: TGTGCCAGTAGTATAGAGCGCGGAAGGACAGGTAAAGGCTACACCTTC; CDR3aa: CASSIERGRTGKGYTF
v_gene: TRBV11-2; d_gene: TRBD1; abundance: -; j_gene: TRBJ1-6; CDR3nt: TGTGCCAGCAGCTATATGGGGACAGCTTCAGGTTCACCCCTCCACTTT; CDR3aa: CASSYMGTASGSPLHF
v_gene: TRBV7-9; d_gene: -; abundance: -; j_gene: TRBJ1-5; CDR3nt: TGTGCCAGCAGCACAGACAGCCTGAATCAGCCCCAGCATTTT; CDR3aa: CASSTDSLNQPQHF
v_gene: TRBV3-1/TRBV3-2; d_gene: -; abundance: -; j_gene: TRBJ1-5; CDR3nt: TGTGCCAGCAGCCCCGGGAGCCGACAGCCCCAGCATTTT; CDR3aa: CASSPGSRQPQHF
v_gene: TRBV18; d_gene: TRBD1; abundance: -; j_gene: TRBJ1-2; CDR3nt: TGTGCCAGCTCAGCAGGACAGGGCCGATCTGAGGGCTACACCTTC; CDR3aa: CASSAGQGRSEGYTF
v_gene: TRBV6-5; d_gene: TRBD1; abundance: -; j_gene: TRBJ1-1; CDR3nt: TGTGCCAGCAGTCCAGGACAGGACAACACTGAAGCTTTCTTT; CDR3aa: CASSPGQDNTEAFF
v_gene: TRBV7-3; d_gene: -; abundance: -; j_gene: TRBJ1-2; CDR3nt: TGTGCCAGCAGCTTAGGGGACGGGACTTACTATGGCTACACCTTC; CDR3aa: CASSLGDGTYYGYTF
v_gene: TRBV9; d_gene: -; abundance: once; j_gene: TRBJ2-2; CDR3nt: TGTGCCAGCAGCGTAGCGCAGGCGGGTAGGACCGGGGAGCTGTTTTTT; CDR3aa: CASSVAQAGRTGELFF
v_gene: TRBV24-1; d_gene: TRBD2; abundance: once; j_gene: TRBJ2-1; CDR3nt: TGTGCCACCAGTGACATGAGCGGGGGGGTCGATGAGCAGTTCTTC; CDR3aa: CATSDMSGGVDEQFF
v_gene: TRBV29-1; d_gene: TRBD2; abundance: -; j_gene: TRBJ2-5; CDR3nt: TGCAGCGCGATCATTCGGGGGGCGGGAGGAGAGACCCAGTACTTC; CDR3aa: CSAIIRGAGGETQYF
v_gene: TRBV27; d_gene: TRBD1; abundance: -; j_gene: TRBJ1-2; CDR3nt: TGTGCCAGCAGCCCTCGGCCCCCGTCCCAGGGGGACTATGGCTACACCTTC; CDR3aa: CASSPRPPSQGDYGYTF
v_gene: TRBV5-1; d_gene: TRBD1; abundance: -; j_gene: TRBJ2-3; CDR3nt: TGCGCCAGCAGCTCGAGGGGACAGAGCACAGATACGCAGTATTTT; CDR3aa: CASSSRGQSTDTQYF
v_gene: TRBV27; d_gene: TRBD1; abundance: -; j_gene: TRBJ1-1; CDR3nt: TGTGCCAGCAGTGCTACAGGGGCGAGGAACACTGAAGCTTTCTTT; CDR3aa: CASSATGARNTEAFF
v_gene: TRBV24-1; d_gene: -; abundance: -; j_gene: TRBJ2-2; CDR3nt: TGTGCCACCAGTGATTTGGGAGGTAGAGCCACCGGGGAGCTGTTTTTT; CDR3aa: CATSDLGGRATGELFF
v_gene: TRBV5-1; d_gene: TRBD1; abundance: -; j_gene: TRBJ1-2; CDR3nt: TGCGCCAGCAGCTTGGGACAGGGGCCCCGCTATGGCTACACCTTC; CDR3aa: CASSLGQGPRYGYTF
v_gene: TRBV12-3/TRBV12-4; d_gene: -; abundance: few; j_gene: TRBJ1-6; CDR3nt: TGTGCCAGTATGGGGAGGGTAAGGTCACCCCTCCACTTT; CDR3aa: CASMGRVRSPLHF
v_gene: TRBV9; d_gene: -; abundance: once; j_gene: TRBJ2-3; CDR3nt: TGTGCCAGCAGCGTAGGGTCTGCGACTACGACCACAGATACGCAGTATTTT; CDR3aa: CASSVGSATTTTDTQYF
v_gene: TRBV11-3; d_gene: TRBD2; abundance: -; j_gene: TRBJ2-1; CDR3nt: TGTGCCAGCAGCTCCCGGACTAGCGGGAGTTCCTACAATGAGCAGTTCTTC; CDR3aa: CASSSRTSGSSYNEQFF
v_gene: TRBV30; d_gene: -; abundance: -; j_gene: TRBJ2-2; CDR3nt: TGTGCCTGTCCGCCGGGAGAGAGGTCCACCGGGGAGCTGTTTTTT; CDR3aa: CACPPGERSTGELFF
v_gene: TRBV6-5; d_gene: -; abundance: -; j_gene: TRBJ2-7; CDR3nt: TGTGCCAGCAGTTTACAGATCAGGGGCAACGAGCAGTACTTC; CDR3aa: CASSLQIRGNEQYF
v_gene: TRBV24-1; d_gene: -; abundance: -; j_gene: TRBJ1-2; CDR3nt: TGTGCCACCAGTGAGTCCTCCGGGAGTGGCTACACCTTC; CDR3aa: CATSESSGSGYTF
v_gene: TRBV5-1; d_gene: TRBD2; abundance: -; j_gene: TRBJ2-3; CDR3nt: TGCGCCAGCAGCGTGAGGACTAGCGGGGGGGCCGATCGCACAGATACGCAGTATTTT; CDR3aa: CASSVRTSGGADRTDTQYF
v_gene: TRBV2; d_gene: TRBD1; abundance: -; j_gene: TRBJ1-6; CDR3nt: TGTGCCAGCAGTGGGACAGGTGATAATTCACCCCTCCACTTT; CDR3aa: CASSGTGDNSPLHF
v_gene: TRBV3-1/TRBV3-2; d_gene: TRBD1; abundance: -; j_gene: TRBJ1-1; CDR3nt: TGTGCCAGCAGCCGCGGACAGGGACCTGAAGCTTTCTTT; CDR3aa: CASSRGQGPEAFF
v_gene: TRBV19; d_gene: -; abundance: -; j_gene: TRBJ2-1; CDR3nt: TGTGCCAGTAGAAGACAGGAGAACAATGAGCAGTTCTTC; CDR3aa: CASRRQENNEQFF